The subject of this entry is one T cell receptor (beta chain). As yet, its antigen is unknown. The junction differs from germline at one of its ends, possibly a read error. The CDR3 has 15 residues. CDR1 and CDR2 from the germline V gene are MDHEN and SYDVKM. This record comes from a study of human T cells and chemical hapten exposure. Overall study: 2% DPC applied to an approximately 2 cm by approximately 2 cm arm area sensitized donors. Reading of the patch tests, which applied 0.01% DPC to the upper back, occurred at 6 days.

Described time point: patch test 3, about 24 weeks after DPC sensitization. Treatment noted: therapeutic diphenylcyclopropenone sensitization with weekly scalp DPC. Findings of the study overall: In comparison with controls, expanded TCRs gave rise to a significantly larger number of large CDR3 similarity clusters.

The library gave individual cDNA molecules unique molecular identifiers. TCRdb fed the RACE reads into MiXCR, producing one record per CDR3 protein. This table has about 92,000 distinct CDR3 sequences, under 13% appearing once. The chain uses TRBV28 and TRBJ1-2; D might be TRBD1 (6 bases). Here the sequenced sample was whole blood, taken in connection with sensitization to the hapten diphenylcyclopropenone (DPC). The receptor was isolated from a woman in her 30s with alopecia areata. Some clones in this sample may be carry-over from other donors' samples. CDR3 DNA: TGTGTCAGCAGCACCGGTTGGGGGCTCTCCTATGGCTACACCTTC. Amino acid sequence: CVSSTGWGLSYGYTF.